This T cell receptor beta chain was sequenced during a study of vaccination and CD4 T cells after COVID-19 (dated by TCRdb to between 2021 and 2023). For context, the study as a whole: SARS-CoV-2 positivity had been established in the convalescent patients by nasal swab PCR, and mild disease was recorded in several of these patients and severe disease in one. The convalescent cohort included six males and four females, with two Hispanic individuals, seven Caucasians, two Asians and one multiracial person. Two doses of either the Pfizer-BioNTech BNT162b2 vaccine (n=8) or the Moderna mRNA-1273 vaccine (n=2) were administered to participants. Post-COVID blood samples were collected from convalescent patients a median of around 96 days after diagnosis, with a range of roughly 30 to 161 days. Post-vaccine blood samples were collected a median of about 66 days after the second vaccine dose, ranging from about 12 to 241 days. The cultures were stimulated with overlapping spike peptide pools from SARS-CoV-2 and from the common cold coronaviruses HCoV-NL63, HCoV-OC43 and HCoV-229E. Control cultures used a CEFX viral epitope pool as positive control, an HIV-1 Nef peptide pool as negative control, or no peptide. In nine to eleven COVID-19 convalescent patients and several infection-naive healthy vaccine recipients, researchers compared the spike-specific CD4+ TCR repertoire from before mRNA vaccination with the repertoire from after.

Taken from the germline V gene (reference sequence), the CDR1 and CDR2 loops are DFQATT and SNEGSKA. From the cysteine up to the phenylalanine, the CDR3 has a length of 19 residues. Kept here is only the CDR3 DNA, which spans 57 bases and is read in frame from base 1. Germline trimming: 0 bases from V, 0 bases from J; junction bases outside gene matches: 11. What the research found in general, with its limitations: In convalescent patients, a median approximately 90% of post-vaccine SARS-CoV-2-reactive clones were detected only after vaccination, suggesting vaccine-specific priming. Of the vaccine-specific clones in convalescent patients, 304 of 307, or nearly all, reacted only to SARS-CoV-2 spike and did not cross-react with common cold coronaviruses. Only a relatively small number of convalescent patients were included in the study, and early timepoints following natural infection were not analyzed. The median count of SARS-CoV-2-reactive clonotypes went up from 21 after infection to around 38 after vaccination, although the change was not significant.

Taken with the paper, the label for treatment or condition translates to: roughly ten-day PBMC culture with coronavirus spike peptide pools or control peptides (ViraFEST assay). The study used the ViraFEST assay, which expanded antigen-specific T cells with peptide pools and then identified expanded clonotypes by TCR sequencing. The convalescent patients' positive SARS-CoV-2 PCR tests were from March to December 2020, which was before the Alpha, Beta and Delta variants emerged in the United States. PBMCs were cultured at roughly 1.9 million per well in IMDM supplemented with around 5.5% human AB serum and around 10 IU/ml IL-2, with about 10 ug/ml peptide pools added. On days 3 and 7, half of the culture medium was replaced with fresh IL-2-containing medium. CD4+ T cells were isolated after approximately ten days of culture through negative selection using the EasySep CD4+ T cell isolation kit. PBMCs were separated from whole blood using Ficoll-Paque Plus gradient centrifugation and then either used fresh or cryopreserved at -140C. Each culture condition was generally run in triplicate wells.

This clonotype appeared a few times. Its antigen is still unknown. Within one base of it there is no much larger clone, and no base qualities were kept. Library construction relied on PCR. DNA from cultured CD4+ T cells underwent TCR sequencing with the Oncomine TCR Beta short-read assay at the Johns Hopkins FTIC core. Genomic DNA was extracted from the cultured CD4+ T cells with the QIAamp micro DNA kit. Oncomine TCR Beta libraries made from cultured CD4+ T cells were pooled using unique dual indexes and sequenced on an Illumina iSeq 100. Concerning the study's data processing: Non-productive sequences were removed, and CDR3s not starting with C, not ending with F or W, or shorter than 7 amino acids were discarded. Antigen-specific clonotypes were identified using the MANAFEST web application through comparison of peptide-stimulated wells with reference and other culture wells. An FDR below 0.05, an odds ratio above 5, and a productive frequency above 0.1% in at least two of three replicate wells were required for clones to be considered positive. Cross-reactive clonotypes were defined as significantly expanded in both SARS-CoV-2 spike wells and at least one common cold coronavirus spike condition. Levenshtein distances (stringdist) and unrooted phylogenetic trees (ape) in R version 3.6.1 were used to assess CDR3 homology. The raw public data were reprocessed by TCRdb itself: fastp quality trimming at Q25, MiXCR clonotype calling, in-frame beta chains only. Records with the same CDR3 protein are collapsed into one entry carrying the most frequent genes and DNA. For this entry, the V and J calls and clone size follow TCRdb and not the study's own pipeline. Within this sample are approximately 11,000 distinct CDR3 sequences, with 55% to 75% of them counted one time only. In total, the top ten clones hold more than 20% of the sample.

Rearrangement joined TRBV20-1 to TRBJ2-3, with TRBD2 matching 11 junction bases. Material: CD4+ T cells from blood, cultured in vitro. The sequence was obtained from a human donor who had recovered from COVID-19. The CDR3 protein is CSARDPLAGAYPSTDTQYF. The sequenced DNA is TGCAGTGCTAGAGATCCACTAGCGGGGGCTTACCCTAGCACAGATACGCAGTATTTT.